The TCR beta chain under discussion was sequenced for a study of blood T cell repertoires in COVID-19. Study as a whole: T cells, B-cell-depleted T cells, or PBMCs supplied cDNA or gDNA.

There are 12 residues in the CDR3. The germline V and J ends were trimmed by 5 bases and 6 bases, with 10 bases remaining between them. Germline CDR1 WSHSY, CDR2 SAAADI. Original data processing: Cell counts per sample came from amplifying reference gene primers. Clones were read by immunoSEQ multiplex PCR, and TCRdb kept only the in-frame ones, dropping some. D and trimming were read from the DNA, whereas the V and J calls and clone size are those reported in that table. The sample lists tens of thousands of clones; 86% were seen once. Sequences were obtained from peripheral blood. The TCR sequence derives from a man aged 45-65 years with active or convalescent COVID-19. V is TRBV10-2 and J is TRBJ1-1; D uncertain. The CDR3 sequence: CASSSGHSEAFF. The CDR3 nucleotides read TGCGCCAGCAGTAGTGGGCACTCTGAAGCTTTCTTT.